This is a list of T cell receptor beta chains from one sample in a study of radiation and T cells in renal cell carcinoma. Clones were sequenced by immunoSEQ multiplex PCR, and TCRdb holds only the in-frame ones, with some missing. The sample has about 20,000 clones; around 63% are singletons. Sequencing was performed on tumor tissue, taken from a patient whose treatment included radiotherapy and nephrectomy. Receptors were obtained from a woman between 70 and 85 years old with renal cell carcinoma. Each CDR3 is given with its conserved first and last residue. Each record gives: V gene, J gene, D gene, clone size, CDR3 protein, CDR3 DNA. A D gene is named only where the DNA matches it firmly. A row's size may be missing; if present it is once, few, many or a size class.

TRBV9	TRBJ2-7	TRBD1	.	CASSETGGSSYEQYF	TGTGCCAGCAGCGAAACAGGGGGCTCGTCCTACGAGCAGTACTTC
TRBV10-3	TRBJ2-3	.	.	CAISDSRLEPGTQYF	TGTGCCATCAGTGATTCCAGATTGGAGCCTGGGACGCAGTATTTT
TRBV30	TRBJ2-6	.	.	CAWLREAGANVLTF	TGTGCCTGGTTGAGGGAAGCTGGGGCCAACGTCCTGACTTTC
TRBV7-8	TRBJ2-7	TRBD1	.	CASSLDRATYEQYF	TGTGCCAGCAGCTTGGACAGGGCTACCTACGAGCAGTACTTC
TRBV7-9	TRBJ2-1	TRBD2	.	CASSLVGLAYDEQFF	TGTGCCAGCAGCTTAGTGGGACTAGCGTATGATGAGCAGTTCTTC
TRBV7-8	TRBJ1-6	TRBD1	few	CASSLATGGWSPLHF	TGTGCCAGCAGCTTAGCGACAGGGGGTTGGTCACCCCTCCACTTT
TRBV25-1	TRBJ1-1	.	.	CASSELRGGGTEAFF	TGTGCCAGCAGTGAATTACGAGGGGGGGGCACTGAAGCTTTCTTT
TRBV6-5	TRBJ1-2	.	.	CASSYPGAPLRYTF	TGTGCCAGCAGTTACCCAGGGGCCCCCCTCCGCTACACCTTC
TRBV29-1	TRBJ2-1	TRBD2	.	CSVEMLAGSNEQFF	TGCAGCGTTGAGATGCTAGCGGGGTCTAATGAGCAGTTCTTC
TRBV5-4	TRBJ2-3	TRBD2	.	CASSFGEGDTQYF	TGTGCCAGCAGCTTCGGGGAGGGGGATACGCAGTATTTT
TRBV30	TRBJ2-5	.	.	CAWSFREETQYF	TGTGCCTGGAGCTTCAGGGAAGAGACCCAGTACTTC
TRBV28	TRBJ1-6	.	few	CASSLWGQGDSPLHF	TGTGCCAGCAGTTTATGGGGGCAGGGAGATTCACCCCTCCACTTT
TRBV15	TRBJ2-1	TRBD1	.	CATSQGQGYNEQFF	TGTGCCACCAGCCAGGGACAGGGCTACAATGAGCAGTTCTTC
TRBV14	TRBJ2-2	TRBD1	.	CASSQARDRDRAGELFF	TGTGCCAGCAGCCAAGCACGGGACAGGGATAGAGCCGGGGAGCTGTTTTTT
TRBV7-9	TRBJ2-7	.	.	CASSLASGRLAEQYF	TGTGCCAGCAGCTTAGCGTCGGGACGGCTAGCAGAGCAGTACTTC
TRBV11-3	TRBJ2-1	.	.	CASSRRGGTAYNEQFF	TGTGCCAGCAGCCGCCGAGGCGGAACGGCCTACAATGAGCAGTTCTTC
TRBV6-1	TRBJ2-7	.	.	CASSESPAASSYEQYF	TGTGCCAGCAGTGAATCCCCGGCAGCCAGCTCCTACGAGCAGTACTTC
TRBV9	TRBJ2-7	.	few	CASSVEPDYEQYF	TGTGCCAGCAGCGTAGAACCGGATTACGAGCAGTACTTC
TRBV6-1	TRBJ1-1	.	.	CASSVSSGVTEAFF	TGTGCCAGCAGTGTATCTTCGGGGGTCACTGAAGCTTTCTTT
TRBV28	TRBJ2-1	TRBD2	once	CASSPTSGGSYNEQFF	TGTGCCAGCAGTCCCACTTCGGGGGGCTCCTACAATGAGCAGTTCTTC
TRBV4-3	TRBJ1-2	.	.	CASSQDPQVSYGYTF	TGCGCCAGCAGCCAAGACCCCCAGGTCTCCTATGGCTACACCTTC
TRBV5-1	TRBJ2-3	.	.	CASSGTRVNTQYF	TGCGCCAGCAGTGGGACCCGGGTCAATACGCAGTATTTT
TRBV7-2	TRBJ2-1	TRBD2	.	CASSYGGLRYNEQFF	TGTGCCAGCAGCTACGGGGGGTTACGGTACAATGAGCAGTTCTTC
TRBV2	TRBJ2-7	TRBD1	.	CASSWGGQGTYEQYF	TGTGCCAGCAGTTGGGGGGGACAGGGAACCTACGAGCAGTACTTC
TRBV7-2	TRBJ1-5	.	few	CASSPGSPGQPQHF	TGTGCCAGCAGCCCAGGAAGTCCGGGACAGCCCCAGCATTTT
TRBV4-2	TRBJ2-5	TRBD2	few	CASSQNPAGGPETQYF	TGTGCCAGCAGCCAAAACCCAGCGGGGGGGCCAGAGACCCAGTACTTC
TRBV5-4	TRBJ2-1	.	few	CASSSLGSWSEQFF	TGTGCCAGCAGCTCACTAGGATCTTGGAGTGAGCAGTTCTTC
TRBV7-2	TRBJ1-2	.	.	CASSFKGVTNYGYTF	TGTGCCAGCAGCTTTAAGGGGGTGACAAACTATGGCTACACCTTC
TRBV11-2	TRBJ1-1	TRBD1	.	CASSPEGQGNTEAFF	TGTGCCAGCAGCCCCGAGGGACAGGGTAACACTGAAGCTTTCTTT
TRBV6-1	TRBJ2-5	.	.	CASRLRILQETQYF	TGTGCCAGCAGATTGAGAATTCTCCAAGAGACCCAGTACTTC
TRBV5-4	TRBJ2-6	TRBD1	.	CASSYGQGSSGANVLTF	TGTGCCAGCAGCTATGGACAGGGGAGCTCTGGGGCCAACGTCCTGACTTTC
TRBV10-3	TRBJ2-5	.	.	CAISGAPGAQETQYF	TGTGCCATCAGCGGGGCTCCCGGGGCTCAAGAGACCCAGTACTTC
TRBV5-1	TRBJ1-2	TRBD1	few	CASSAQTGGEGYTF	TGCGCCAGCAGCGCGCAGACAGGGGGCGAAGGCTACACCTTC